This TCR beta chain was identified in a study of T cells in Graves' hyperthyroidism and ophthalmopathy. Amplification targeted TCR beta CDR3 regions from RNA transcripts. During a first-round RT-PCR of the TCR CDR3, the HTBI primer set was used. Using its own MiXCR run on the multiplex PCR reads, TCRdb lists one record per CDR3 protein. The profile shows about 500,000 distinct CDR3 sequences, 13% to 15% of them singletons. This clonotype was seen at least ten times. The CDR3 sequence is 17 residues long. Trimming removed 0 bases from V and 6 bases from J, with 19 bases in between. The V gene's germline CDR1 is MNHEY and CDR2 SVGAGI.

The chain carries TRBV6-5 and TRBJ2-3; no clear D. Sequencing was done on a sample of blood. This clonotype was obtained from a young woman with Graves' hyperthyroidism. As DNA, the CDR3 is TGTGCCAGCAGTTACTCAATGGGGTTGGATAAGTGGGATACGCAGTATTTT. Translating it yields CASSYSMGLDKWDTQYF.